Listed here is a single TCR beta chain. Germline assignment: CDR1 SGHTA and CDR2 FQGNSA. The CDR3 is 14 residues long. Trimming at V came to 2 bases and at J to 4 bases, leaving 0 bases not matched to a gene. The data stem from a study of blood T cell repertoires in COVID-19. Measured with immunoSEQ multiplex PCR; TCRdb has only the in-frame clones, and not every one. Counted here are more than 200,000 clones, around nine tenths occurring once; the ten biggest clones make up about 1.9%. The receptor was derived from a woman under 30 who had recovered from COVID-19. The sequencing sample was made of PBMCs or T cells enriched from blood (not recorded which). V is TRBV7-2 and J is TRBJ2-3, with 10 bases aligning to TRBD2. The CDR3: CASSLSGGADTQYF. In nucleotides, the CDR3 is TGTGCCAGCAGCTTAAGCGGGGGGGCAGATACGCAGTATTTT. Complete variable domain (other parts from reference TRBV7-2 and TRBJ2-3): GAGVSQSPSNKVTEKGKDVELRCDPISGHTALYWYRQSLGQGLEFLIYFQGNSAPDKSGLPSDRFSAERTGGSVSTLTIQRTQQEDSAVYLCASSLSGGADTQYFGPGTRLTVL.